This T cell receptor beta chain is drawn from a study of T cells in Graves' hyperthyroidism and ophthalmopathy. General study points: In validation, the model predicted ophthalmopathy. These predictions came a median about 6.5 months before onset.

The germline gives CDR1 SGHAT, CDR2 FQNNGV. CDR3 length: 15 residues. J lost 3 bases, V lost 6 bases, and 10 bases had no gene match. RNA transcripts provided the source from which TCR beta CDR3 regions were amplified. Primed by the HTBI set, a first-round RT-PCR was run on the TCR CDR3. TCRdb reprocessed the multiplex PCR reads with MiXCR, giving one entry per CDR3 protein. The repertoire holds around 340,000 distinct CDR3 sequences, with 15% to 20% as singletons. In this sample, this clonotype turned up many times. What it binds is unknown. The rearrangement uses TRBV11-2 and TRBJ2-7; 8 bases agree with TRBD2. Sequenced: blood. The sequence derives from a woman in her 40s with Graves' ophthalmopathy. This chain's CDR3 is CASSEAGVSIYEQYF. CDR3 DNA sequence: TGTGCCAGCAGTGAAGCGGGAGTGAGCATCTACGAGCAGTACTTC.